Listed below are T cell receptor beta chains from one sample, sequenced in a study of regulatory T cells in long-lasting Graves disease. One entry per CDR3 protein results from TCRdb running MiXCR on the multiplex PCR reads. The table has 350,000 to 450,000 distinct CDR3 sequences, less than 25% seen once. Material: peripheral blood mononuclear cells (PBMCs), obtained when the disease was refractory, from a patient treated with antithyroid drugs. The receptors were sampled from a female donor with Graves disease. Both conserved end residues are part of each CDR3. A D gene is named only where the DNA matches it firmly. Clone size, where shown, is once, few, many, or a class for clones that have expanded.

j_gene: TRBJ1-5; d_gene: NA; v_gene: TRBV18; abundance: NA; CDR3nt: TGTGCCAGCTCACCAACTGACGGTAATCAGCCCCAGCATTTT; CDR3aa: CASSPTDGNQPQHF
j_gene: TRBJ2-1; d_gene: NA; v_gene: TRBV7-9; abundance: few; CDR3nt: TGTGCCAGCAGCTTAAAGCGGGTAGTGTACAATGAGCAGTTCTTC; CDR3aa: CASSLKRVVYNEQFF
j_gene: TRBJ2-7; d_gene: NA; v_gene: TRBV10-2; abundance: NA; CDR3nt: TGCGCCAGCAGAAGGACGCGGGACGGAACCTACGAGCAGTACTTC; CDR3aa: CASRRTRDGTYEQYF
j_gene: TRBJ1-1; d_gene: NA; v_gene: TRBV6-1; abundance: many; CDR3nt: TGTGCCAGCAGTTACACCGGGTCCTCGGAGGCTTTCTTT; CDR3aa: CASSYTGSSEAFF
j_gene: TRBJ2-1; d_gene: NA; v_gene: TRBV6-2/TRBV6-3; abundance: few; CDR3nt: TGTGCCAGCAGTTACTCGATCGGGAGCGTCCATGAGCAGTTCTTC; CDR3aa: CASSYSIGSVHEQFF
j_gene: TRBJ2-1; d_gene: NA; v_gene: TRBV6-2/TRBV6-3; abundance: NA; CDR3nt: TGTGCCAGCAGGGACTTCAACAATGAGCAGTTCTTC; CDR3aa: CASRDFNNEQFF
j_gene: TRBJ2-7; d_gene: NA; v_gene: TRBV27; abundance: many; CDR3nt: TGTGCCAGCGCCGCGGCCGGCAGAGCATACGAGCAGTACTTC; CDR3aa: CASAAAGRAYEQYF
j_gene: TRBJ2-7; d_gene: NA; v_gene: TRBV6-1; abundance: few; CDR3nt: TGTGCCAGCAGCCCGATCAACGGCCTCCACGAGCAGTACTTC; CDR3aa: CASSPINGLHEQYF
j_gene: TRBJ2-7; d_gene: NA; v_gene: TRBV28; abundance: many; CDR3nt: TGTGCCAGCAGTTTAGGGCAACCACCCTACGAGCAGTACTTC; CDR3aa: CASSLGQPPYEQYF
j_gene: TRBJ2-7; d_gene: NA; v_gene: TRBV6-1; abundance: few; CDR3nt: TGTGCCAGCCGGACCGTCGGGGCCTACGAGCAGTACTTC; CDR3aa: CASRTVGAYEQYF
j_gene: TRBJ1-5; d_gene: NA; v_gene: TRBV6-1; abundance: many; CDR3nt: TGTGCCAGCAGTGAAGTAGGTAGCAATCAGCCCCAGCATTTT; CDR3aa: CASSEVGSNQPQHF
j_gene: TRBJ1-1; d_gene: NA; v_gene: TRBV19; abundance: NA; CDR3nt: TGTGCCAGTAGGCTATCAGGCATCCCTGAAGCTTTCTTT; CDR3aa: CASRLSGIPEAFF
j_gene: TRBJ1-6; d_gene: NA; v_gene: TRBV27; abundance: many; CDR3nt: TGTGCCAGCAGAGTAGGGAATAATTCACCCCTCCACTTT; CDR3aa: CASRVGNNSPLHF